The 13 T cell receptor beta chains below all came from one sample that was sequenced in a study of control samples from healthy donors and cancer patients. Assay: immunoSEQ multiplex PCR; the TCRdb copy retains only in-frame clones and omits some. The sample has some 150,000 clones; 90% to 95% are singletons. Sample: blood. The receptor set was obtained from a man in his forties in good health.

This clone has a single count. The chain carries TRBV29-1 and TRBJ2-2, with 13 bases aligning to TRBD2. The CDR3 runs to 15 residues. CDR1 is SQVTM, CDR2 ANQGSEA, per germline. The trim removed 7 bases at V and 1 base at J, leaving 3 bases unmatched. The CDR3 protein is CSARLAGGNTGELFF. The CDR3 DNA sequence: TGCAGCGCCCGACTAGCGGGGGGGAACACCGGGGAGCTGTTTTTT.

Concerning this clone: The conserved closing phenylalanine or tryptophan is absent in this CDR3, likely reflecting a read error. The V and J genes are TRBV7-8 and TRBJ1-2; D is perhaps TRBD1 (5 bases). The CDR3 sequence is 14 residues long. Trimming pared 1 base from V and 4 bases from J, leaving 10 bases between. Germline V gives CDR1 SGHVS, CDR2 FQNEAQ. The CDR3 is CASSLVPGPYGYTL. CDR3 nucleotide sequence: TGTGCCAGCAGCTTAGTACCGGGGCCCTATGGCTACACCCTC.

This clone was recorded once. The chain carries TRBV6-6 and TRBJ1-6, with D unresolved. V lost 7 bases and J lost 6, with 7 bases in between. The CDR3 is 12 amino acids. Germline V gene lookup returns CDR1 MNHNY and CDR2 SVGAGI (reference sequence). This chain's CDR3 is CASTKTNSPLHF. CDR3 nucleotide sequence: TGTGCCAGCACCAAGACTAATTCACCCCTCCACTTT.

The chain employs TRBV24-1 and TRBJ1-2, with D tentatively TRBD1 (5 bases). Looked up from germline, CDR1 is KGHDR and CDR2 is SFDVKD. CDR3 length: 16 residues. Trimming took off 1 base at V and 5 bases at J, with 16 bases between the two ends. CDR3 region: CATSDFWDVRAYGYTF. Here the CDR3 DNA reads TGTGCCACCAGTGATTTTTGGGACGTCAGGGCGTATGGCTACACCTTC.

The chain uses TRBV12-3 or TRBV12-4 and TRBJ1-2, with D unresolved. Trimming pared 3 bases from V and 5 bases from J, leaving 7 bases between. The CDR3 consists of 12 residues. CDR3: CASSFDGYGYTF. As DNA, the CDR3 is TGTGCCAGCAGTTTCGATGGGTATGGCTACACCTTC.

This rearrangement joins TRBV7-2 to TRBJ2-7; no clear D gene. Germline V gives CDR1 SGHTA, CDR2 FQGNSA. The length of the CDR3 is 11 residues. With 4 bases removed from V and 2 bases from J, the gap between germline ends came to 3 bases. DNA for the CDR3: TGTGCCAGCAGCTCGACCTACGAGCAGTACTTC. Encoded protein: CASSSTYEQYF.

By its share, this clone is medium-sized. The V and J genes are TRBV7-9 and TRBJ1-1; D is undetermined. Per germline, CDR1 SEHNR and CDR2 FQNEAQ (reference sequence). The V end lost 5 bases, the J end lost 7 bases, and 11 bases lay between the germline ends. CDR3 length: 12 amino acids. The CDR3 bases are TGTGCCAGCAGCAAAACGACGGGTGAAGCTTTCTTT. Protein product: CASSKTTGEAFF.

This chain uses TRBV24-1 with TRBJ2-5; a weak D match, TRBD2 (5 bases). The CDR3 is 15 amino acids. CDR1 and CDR2 (germline): KGHDR, SFDVKD. V was clipped by 4 bases and J by 3 bases, with 14 bases between them. This CDR3 reads CATSDRGRGEETQYF. The CDR3 DNA reads TGTGCCACCAGTGACCGAGGACGGGGTGAAGAGACCCAGTACTTC.

V and J are TRBV9 and TRBJ2-1, with D maybe TRBD2 (5 bases). Germline CDR1 and CDR2: SGDLS and YYNGEE. The CDR3 totals 14 residues. The ends were cut back, 0 bases at V and 5 bases at J, with 9 bases in the middle. The CDR3 sequence: CASSVGGWNNEQFF. Here the CDR3 DNA reads TGTGCCAGCAGCGTAGGCGGGTGGAACAATGAGCAGTTCTTC.

This clone has just one count. The chain uses TRBV27 and TRBJ2-2; no firm D call. Trimming took 2 bases from V and 3 from J, leaving 7 bases between them. CDR1 is MNHEY and CDR2 is SMNVEV in the germline V gene (reference sequence). This CDR3 is built from 14 residues. The CDR3 loop reads CASSLGPYTGELFF. In DNA form, the CDR3 reads TGTGCCAGCAGTTTAGGACCCTACACCGGGGAGCTGTTTTTT.

The V and J genes are TRBV18 and TRBJ1-5; unclear D gene. With 2 bases removed from V and 4 bases from J, the gap between germline ends came to 21 bases. This CDR3 contains 18 residues. Germline V gene data show CDR1 as KGHSH and CDR2 as LQKENI. The CDR3 DNA sequence: TGTGCCAGCTCACCAATCAGATTGGACTACGAAGGGAATCAGCCCCAGCATTTT. It encodes CASSPIRLDYEGNQPQHF.

The chain carries TRBV29-1 and TRBJ2-3, with D hard to call. The CDR3 length is 14 residues. Germline V lookup: CDR1 SQVTM, CDR2 ANQGSEA. The ends were cut back, 6 bases at V and 3 bases at J, with 16 bases in the middle. The CDR3 spells CSVQFTGRTDTQYF. In DNA, the CDR3 is TGCAGCGTGCAATTCACTGGACGGACAGATACGCAGTATTTT.

This clone was counted once. The chain uses TRBV10-1 and TRBJ1-1, with no clear D. Germline CDR1 WNHNN, CDR2 SYGVQD (reference sequence). Trimming took off 3 bases at V and 0 bases at J, with 11 bases between the two ends. The CDR3 covers 15 residues. The CDR3 sequence: CASSERSVLNTEAFF. For the CDR3, the DNA is TGCGCCAGCAGTGAACGATCGGTTCTGAACACTGAAGCTTTCTTT.